This T cell receptor (beta chain) was sequenced during a study of regulatory T cells in long-lasting Graves disease. This clonotype was counted many times. Germline lookup yields CDR1 SGHAT and CDR2 FQNNGV. Trimming took 3 bases from V and 2 from J, leaving 16 bases between them. This CDR3 region has 16 residues. Time point of the sample: persistent/refractory GD, antithyroid drugs over 5 years with positive TRAb. TCR sequences were obtained from RNA taken from PBMCs. Diagnosis followed American Thyroid Association guidelines for Graves' disease. Library construction for TCR beta used iRepertoire HTBI primers and Arm-PCR of CDR3 regions. TCRdb re-called the multiplex PCR reads with MiXCR, one entry per CDR3 protein. This table has about 430,000 distinct CDR3 sequences, 21% appearing once.

This chain links TRBV11-2 with TRBJ1-1; maybe TRBD1 (5 bases). The source of this sequence is a female donor with Graves disease. Sequenced here: peripheral blood mononuclear cells (PBMCs), sampled when the disease was refractory, from a patient treated with antithyroid drugs. Written as DNA, the CDR3 is TGTGCCAGCAGCTTCTGGGGGTTCTCCGCTAACACTGAAGCTTTCTTT. Amino acid sequence: CASSFWGFSANTEAFF.